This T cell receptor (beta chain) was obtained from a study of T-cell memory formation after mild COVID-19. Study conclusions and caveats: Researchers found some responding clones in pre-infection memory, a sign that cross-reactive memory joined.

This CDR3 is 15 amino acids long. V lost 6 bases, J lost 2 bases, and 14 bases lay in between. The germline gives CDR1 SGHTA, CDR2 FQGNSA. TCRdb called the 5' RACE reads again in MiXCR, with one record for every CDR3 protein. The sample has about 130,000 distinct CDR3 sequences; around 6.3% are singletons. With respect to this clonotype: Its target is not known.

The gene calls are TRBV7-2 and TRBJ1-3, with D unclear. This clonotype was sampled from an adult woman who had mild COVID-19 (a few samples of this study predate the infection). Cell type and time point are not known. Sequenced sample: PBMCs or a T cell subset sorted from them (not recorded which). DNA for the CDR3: TGTGCCAGCAGTCTTACACGGACGGCTGGAAACACCATATATTTT. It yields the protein CASSLTRTAGNTIYF.